This T cell receptor beta chain was profiled in a study of blood T cell repertoires in COVID-19. Recovered status in Cohort 3 required two negative PCRs, clearance, or symptom resolution. The V gene's germline CDR1 is LNHDA and CDR2 SQIVND (reference sequence). V was pared by 2 bases and J by 0 bases, with 17 bases between. The CDR3 runs to 18 residues. In the original analysis: Nucleated cell counts were estimated from reference gene primer amplification. Produced via immunoSEQ multiplex PCR; TCRdb's table is partial and in-frame only. D and trimming were read from the DNA, whereas the V and J calls and clone size are those reported in that table. The repertoire has about 130,000 clones, less than 90% of them found once; the top ten carry approximately 2.2%.

V gene TRBV19 combines with J gene TRBJ2-1; D perhaps matches TRBD1 (6 bases). Sequencing was done on a sample of PBMCs or T cells enriched from blood (not recorded which). This receptor was obtained from a woman between 45 and 65 years old who had recovered from COVID-19. DNA of the CDR3: TGTGCCAGTAGTATAAATTCGGCAGGGGACCTCTCCTACAATGAGCAGTTCTTC. It specifies CASSINSAGDLSYNEQFF. The whole variable domain, filled in from reference TRBV19 and TRBJ2-1, reads DGGITQSPKYLFRKEGQNVTLSCEQNLNHDAMYWYRQDPGQGLRLIYYSQIVNDFQKGDIAEGYSVSREKKESFPLTVTSAQKNPTAFYLCASSINSAGDLSYNEQFFGPGTRLTVL.